This T cell receptor (beta chain) was recovered during a study of T cells after yellow fever vaccination. Background on the study: SMART-Seq v4 Ultra Low Input handled preparation of low-cell-number fractions.

This clonotype occurred a few times. Antigen: not known. CDR1 and CDR2 (germline): SGHNT, YYREEE (reference sequence). The CDR3 contains 13 residues. Trimming took off 1 base at V and 7 bases at J, with 9 bases between the two ends. Findings of the study overall: Though it reached lower strength, the secondary response hit its peak faster, day 5 versus 15.

Each CDR3 protein is one row after TCRdb ran MiXCR on the 5' RACE reads. In the table there are more than 65,000 distinct CDR3 sequences, 5% to 6.5% of which are singletons. The sequence derives from a man aged 18 to 29 who received the YFV17D yellow fever vaccine. The source material was CD4+ T cells sorted from PBMCs, sampled more than 13 days after the first yellow fever vaccination. The chain has TRBV5-4 and TRBJ2-1; no definite D call. Here the CDR3 reads CASSLSSANEQFF. DNA of the CDR3: TGTGCCAGCAGCTTGTCTTCTGCGAATGAGCAGTTCTTC.